One sample yielded the 9 T cell receptor beta chains listed below, sequenced in a study of OX40 agonist ivuxolimab in advanced cancers. Profiling relied on immunoSEQ multiplex PCR, and the TCRdb table lists in-frame clones only, not all of them. The table has 15,000 to 20,000 clones, about 90% seen once. The material sequenced was CD4+ or CD8+ T cells sorted from blood, taken in a trial of the OX40 agonist ivuxolimab. Receptor source: an adult with an advanced solid tumor such as melanoma, head and neck, liver or kidney cancer.

This rearrangement joins TRBV27 to TRBJ1-1; the D gene is possibly TRBD1 (6 bases). Between the trimmed V and J ends, which lost 5 bases and 0 bases, there was a span of 13 bases. Per the germline V gene, CDR1 is MNHEY and CDR2 is SMNVEV (reference sequence). This CDR3 spans 15 amino acids. CDR3 residues: CASSPPGGVNTEAFF. The CDR3 DNA follows: TGTGCCAGCAGTCCCCCGGGGGGCGTGAACACTGAAGCTTTCTTT.

V usage is TRBV6-5 and J usage is TRBJ1-2, with D uncertain. Per germline, CDR1 MNHEY and CDR2 SVGAGI. V dropped 0 bases and J dropped 8 bases, with 13 bases sitting between them. The CDR3 consists of 14 residues. This chain's CDR3 is CASSYSMLFWGYTF. Written as DNA, the CDR3 is TGTGCCAGCAGTTACTCGATGCTTTTTTGGGGCTACACCTTC.

The genes are TRBV18 and TRBJ2-4; 10 positions match TRBD1. This CDR3 spans 16 amino acids. Germline trimming cut 6 bases from V and 0 bases from J; bases unmatched to any gene: 5. Germline CDR1 reads KGHSH; CDR2 reads LQKENI. The CDR3 protein is CASSQGQGLAKNIQYF. As DNA, the CDR3 is TGTGCCAGCTCCCAGGGACAGGGGTTAGCCAAAAACATTCAGTACTTC.

The chain combines TRBV5-1 with TRBJ2-7, with D possibly being TRBD1 (5 bases). The length of the CDR3 is 14 residues. V lost 4 bases and J 2 bases, leaving 13 bases between the germline ends. The germline V gene encodes CDR1 SGHRS and CDR2 YFSETQ. This chain's CDR3 is CASSHLQATYEQYF. Written as DNA, the CDR3 is TGCGCCAGCAGCCACCTACAGGCGACCTACGAGCAGTACTTC.

The chain uses TRBV10-1 and TRBJ1-5, with a tentative D call TRBD1 (6 bases). Trimming cost V 4 bases and J 6 bases, with 19 bases left between them. The CDR3 consists of 16 residues. Germline V gene data show CDR1 as WNHNN and CDR2 as SYGVQD (reference sequence). Here the CDR3 reads CASSAITGRRGQPQHF. The CDR3 coding sequence is TGCGCCAGCAGTGCAATAACAGGGAGGAGGGGTCAGCCCCAGCATTTT.

The DNA for the CDR3 is TGTGCCAGCAGTGAGGGGGAGCAGTACTTC. Translated: CASSEGEQYF. The genes are TRBV6-1 and TRBJ2-7; no clear D gene. This CDR3 contains 10 residues. V was cut by 3 bases and J by 7 bases, with 4 bases left in between. The germline gives CDR1 MNHNS, CDR2 SASEGT.

The gene calls are TRBV30 and TRBJ1-1, with no clear D. There are 13 residues in the CDR3. Looked up from germline, CDR1 is GTSNPN and CDR2 is SVGIG (reference sequence). Between the trimmed V and J ends, which lost 0 bases and 1 base, there was a span of 6 bases. For the CDR3, the DNA is TGTGCCTGGAGTGTAGAGGGGAACACTGAAGCTTTCTTT. It yields the protein CAWSVEGNTEAFF.

The genes are TRBV5-1 and TRBJ2-5; D perhaps matches TRBD2 (5 bases). Trimming shortened V by 3 bases and J by 5 bases, and 11 bases separated the two germline ends. The CDR3 is 13 residues long. Germline assignment: CDR1 SGHRS and CDR2 YFSETQ. CDR3 region: CASSWWTSETQYF. The CDR3 region has the DNA TGCGCCAGCAGCTGGTGGACTTCTGAGACCCAGTACTTC. Full variable domain (remainder filled in from reference TRBV5-1 and TRBJ2-5): KAGVTQTPRYLIKTRGQQVTLSCSPISGHRSVSWYQQTPGQGLQFLFEYFSETQRNKGNFPGRFSGRQFSNSRSEMNVSTLELGDSALYLCASSWWTSETQYFGPGTRLLVL.

The V call is TRBV27, the J call TRBJ1-2; weak D call: TRBD1 (6 bases). The V end lost 2 bases, the J end lost 7 bases, and 11 bases lay between the germline ends. Germline V gene lookup returns CDR1 MNHEY and CDR2 SMNVEV (reference sequence). This CDR3 has 13 residues. The CDR3 sequence: CASSLGGTFGYTF. CDR3 sequence (DNA): TGTGCCAGCAGTTTAGGGGGGACATTTGGCTACACCTTC.